These 25 T cell receptor beta chains share one sample of origin, sequenced in a study of T cell clonotyping in hematopoietic cell transplantation. The protocol was immunoSEQ multiplex PCR, while the TCRdb copy is restricted to in-frame clones and leaves out a portion. The sample lists tens of thousands of clones, just over 85% occurring once. Time point denoted: recipient sample about 28 days before transplant, after cytoreduction. This specimen consisted of peripheral blood mononuclear cells, obtained before stem cell transplant. These receptors were collected from a man in his fifties or sixties with biphenotypic leukemia. Some clones in this sample may be carry-over from other donors' samples.

V usage is TRBV28 and J usage is TRBJ2-3; 11 nucleotides match TRBD2. The V gene end was trimmed by 8 bases and the J gene end by 5 bases; junction bases not matched to a gene: 18. The CDR3 extends over 18 amino acids. The germline V gene has CDR1 MDHEN and CDR2 SYDVKM. The CDR3 here is CASLPPRGLAEGGDTQYF. Here the CDR3 DNA reads TGTGCCAGCCTCCCGCCCAGGGGACTAGCGGAGGGGGGAGATACGCAGTATTTT.

This chain joins TRBV28 and TRBJ2-7, with D possibly TRBD2 on 5 matching bases. This CDR3 spans 11 amino acids. Deletions cut 5 bases from V and 3 bases from J, with 5 bases between. CDR1 is MDHEN and CDR2 is SYDVKM in the germline V gene. The CDR3 sequence is CASSRDYEQYF. DNA of the CDR3: TGTGCCAGCAGTCGGGACTACGAGCAGTACTTC.

This chain joins TRBV5-1 and TRBJ2-7, with 8 positions matching TRBD1. In germline, CDR1 is SGHRS, CDR2 YFSETQ. V lost 3 bases and J lost 2; bases outside the gene matches: 4. The CDR3 is made up of 14 amino acids. The CDR3: CASSWTGRPYEQYF. CDR3 coding DNA: TGCGCCAGCAGCTGGACAGGGCGACCCTACGAGCAGTACTTC.

The chain combines TRBV5-1 with TRBJ1-4; D call uncertain. The germline V gene encodes CDR1 SGHRS and CDR2 YFSETQ. The CDR3 loop spans 13 amino acids. Trimming took 0 bases from V and 10 from J, leaving 10 bases between them. CDR3 sequence (DNA): TGCGCCAGCAGCTTGGAGGACGCGTCAAAACTGTTTTTT. It encodes CASSLEDASKLFF.

This clone was seen a handful of times. In DNA form, the CDR3 reads TGTGCCAGCAGTTACCGGGACGGTTATGGCTACACCTTC. Protein: CASSYRDGYGYTF. The chain has TRBV7-3 and TRBJ1-2; weak D call: TRBD1 (5 bases). This CDR3 is 13 amino acids long. The V gene's germline CDR1 is SGHTA and CDR2 FQGTGA. Deletions cut 6 bases from V and 5 bases from J, with 13 bases between.

The chain couples TRBV28 to TRBJ1-1, with D possibly TRBD1 on 6 matching bases. Between the trimmed V and J ends, which lost 4 bases and 6 bases, there was a span of 15 bases. The CDR3 extends over 14 amino acids. Germline V gives CDR1 MDHEN, CDR2 SYDVKM. CDR3 residues: CASSSPGEAAEAFF. DNA for the CDR3: TGTGCCAGCAGTTCCCCAGGGGAGGCTGCTGAAGCTTTCTTT. Full variable domain (outside the CDR3, taken from reference TRBV28 and TRBJ1-1): DVKVTQSSRYLVKRTGEKVFLECVQDMDHENMFWYRQDPGLGLRLIYFSYDVKMKEKGDIPEGYSVSREKKERFSLILESASTNQTSMYLCASSSPGEAAEAFFGQGTRLTVV.

The V call is TRBV28, the J call TRBJ2-1; 15 bases are a match to TRBD2. CDR1 is MDHEN, CDR2 SYDVKM, per germline. V trimming: 11 bases; J trimming: 0 bases; junction bases outside the gene matches: 5. This CDR3 has 16 residues. Here the CDR3 DNA reads TGTGCCGGAGGACTAGCGGGAGGGAGCTCCTACAATGAGCAGTTCTTC. Protein product: CAGGLAGGSSYNEQFF. Variable domain in full (rest from reference TRBV28 and TRBJ2-1): DVKVTQSSRYLVKRTGEKVFLECVQDMDHENMFWYRQDPGLGLRLIYFSYDVKMKEKGDIPEGYSVSREKKERFSLILESASTNQTSMYLCAGGLAGGSSYNEQFFGPGTRLTVL.

This sequence joins TRBV19 and TRBJ2-1, with 9 bases that match TRBD1. The ends lost 8 bases at V and 4 bases at J; junction bases unmatched: 6. Germline CDR1 reads LNHDA; CDR2 reads SQIVND (reference sequence). This CDR3 region has 14 residues. The CDR3 nucleotides read TGTGCCAGTGAAGGGACAGGGAAATACAATGAGCAGTTCTTC. This encodes CASEGTGKYNEQFF. The variable domain in full, with the rest retrieved from reference TRBV19 and TRBJ2-1, is DGGITQSPKYLFRKEGQNVTLSCEQNLNHDAMYWYRQDPGQGLRLIYYSQIVNDFQKGDIAEGYSVSREKKESFPLTVTSAQKNPTAFYLCASEGTGKYNEQFFGPGTRLTVL.

This clone was detected only once. The chain joins TRBV9 to TRBJ1-1; D is possibly TRBD1 (6 bases). Germline loops: CDR1 SGDLS, CDR2 YYNGEE. V lost 3 bases and J lost 0, with 12 bases in between. The CDR3 is 15 amino acids. The CDR3 spells CASSATGIMNTEAFF. The CDR3 DNA reads as TGTGCCAGCAGCGCCACAGGGATAATGAACACTGAAGCTTTCTTT.

V gene TRBV28 combines with J gene TRBJ1-5; D not resolved. Per the germline V gene, CDR1 is MDHEN and CDR2 is SYDVKM. Trimming stripped 2 bases from V and 2 bases from J, with 10 bases between. CDR3 length equals 15 residues. CDR3 in amino acids: CASSLEGEGNQPQHF. For the CDR3, the DNA is TGTGCCAGCAGTTTAGAGGGAGAGGGCAATCAGCCCCAGCATTTT. Variable domain in full (rest from reference TRBV28 and TRBJ1-5): DVKVTQSSRYLVKRTGEKVFLECVQDMDHENMFWYRQDPGLGLRLIYFSYDVKMKEKGDIPEGYSVSREKKERFSLILESASTNQTSMYLCASSLEGEGNQPQHFGDGTRLSIL.

The V gene is TRBV7-2, the J gene TRBJ2-5; D unclear. The CDR3 runs 13 residues. V lost 6 bases, J lost 1 base, and 9 bases lay in between. Germline assignment: CDR1 SGHTA and CDR2 FQGNSA. The CDR3 DNA sequence: TGTGCCAGCAGTTTGGCGATCCAAGAGACCCAGTACTTC. This sequence encodes CASSLAIQETQYF.

The chain joins TRBV7-8 to TRBJ1-5; D gene unclear. Germline values: CDR1 SGHVS, CDR2 FQNEAQ. CDR3 length: 15 residues. V lost 3 bases and J 1 base, leaving 10 bases between the germline ends. In DNA, the CDR3 is TGTGCCAGCAGCTTTAGAAGGGCCAGCAATCAGCCCCAGCATTTT. Its protein product is CASSFRRASNQPQHF.

V and J are TRBV28 and TRBJ2-7, with D perhaps TRBD1 (6 bases). CDR1 is MDHEN, CDR2 SYDVKM, per germline. V lost 5 bases and J 0 bases, leaving 14 bases between the germline ends. CDR3 size: 15 residues. The CDR3 region is CASSPHRDSSYEQYF. The CDR3 DNA sequence: TGTGCCAGCAGTCCCCACAGGGATAGCTCCTACGAGCAGTACTTC.

The rearrangement joins TRBV7-9 to TRBJ1-4; D unclear. Germline loops: CDR1 SEHNR, CDR2 FQNEAQ (reference sequence). V lost 0 bases to trimming and J lost 7 bases, with 9 bases between them. The CDR3 covers 14 residues. The CDR3 protein is CASSLAGIGEKLFF. The CDR3 region has the DNA TGTGCCAGCAGCTTAGCAGGGATCGGTGAAAAACTGTTTTTT.

This chain links TRBV5-1 with TRBJ2-7; 11 positions match TRBD2. Losses at the gene ends were 4 bases for V and 0 bases for J; bases not matched to a gene: 9. Germline CDR1 reads SGHRS; CDR2 reads YFSETQ. This CDR3 comprises 17 residues. The CDR3 loop reads CASSPGTSGAPSYEQYF. CDR3 DNA sequence: TGCGCCAGCAGCCCCGGGACTAGCGGAGCTCCCTCCTACGAGCAGTACTTC. The entire variable domain, with the rest obtained from reference TRBV5-1 and TRBJ2-7, is as follows: KAGVTQTPRYLIKTRGQQVTLSCSPISGHRSVSWYQQTPGQGLQFLFEYFSETQRNKGNFPGRFSGRQFSNSRSEMNVSTLELGDSALYLCASSPGTSGAPSYEQYFGPGTRLTVT.

In this sample, this clone is medium-sized. The V call is TRBV7-2, the J call TRBJ2-2; tentatively, D is TRBD1 (5 bases). CDR1 SGHTA and CDR2 FQGNSA come from the germline V gene. The CDR3 sequence is 13 residues long. Trimming stripped 1 base from V and 6 bases from J, with 6 bases between. CDR3 DNA sequence: TGTGCCAGCAGCTTAGTGGGGCCCGGGGAGCTGTTTTTT. This encodes CASSLVGPGELFF.

The gene calls are TRBV5-1 and TRBJ1-4; 10 nucleotides agree with TRBD1. Losses at the gene ends were 4 bases for V and 7 bases for J; bases not matched to a gene: 4. There are 14 residues in the CDR3. Germline V gene sequence: CDR1 SGHRS, CDR2 YFSETQ. The CDR3 spells CASSLGQGLEKLFF. In nucleotides, the CDR3 is TGCGCCAGCAGCCTGGGACAGGGGCTTGAAAAACTGTTTTTT.

V is TRBV2 and J is TRBJ1-5; D remains unclear. The CDR3 spans 13 residues. CDR1 and CDR2 (germline): SNHLY, FYNNEI. V shed 4 bases and J shed 6 bases, with 10 bases lying between them. CDR3: CASSADDGQPQHF. Here the CDR3 DNA reads TGTGCCAGCAGTGCGGACGACGGTCAGCCCCAGCATTTT.

The chain couples TRBV27 to TRBJ1-2; 9 bases map to TRBD1. The CDR3 has 13 residues. Germline CDR1 MNHEY, CDR2 SMNVEV (reference sequence). V was clipped by 6 bases and J by 8 bases; unmatched bases: 7. The CDR3 loop reads CASRQGAQGGYTF. The CDR3, as DNA: TGTGCCAGCAGACAGGGGGCGCAGGGAGGCTACACCTTC.

V and J are TRBV2 and TRBJ2-3; 7 positions agree with TRBD2. Germline assignment: CDR1 SNHLY and CDR2 FYNNEI. This CDR3 comprises 14 residues. V shed 7 bases, J shed 4 bases, and the junction held 8 bases outside the gene matches. CDR3 sequence (DNA): TGTGCCAGCATGCTCCGGACTAGATCAGATACGCAGTATTTT. Its protein product is CASMLRTRSDTQYF.

The rearrangement uses TRBV5-1 and TRBJ2-5, with D possibly being TRBD1 (6 bases). Germline V gene lookup returns CDR1 SGHRS and CDR2 YFSETQ. Trimming pared 1 base from V and 1 base from J, leaving 17 bases between. The CDR3 extends over 17 amino acids. The CDR3 coding sequence is TGCGCCAGCAGCTTGTCCCTAACAGGGTTGGGCCAAGAGACCCAGTACTTC. Translated, it gives CASSLSLTGLGQETQYF.

Only a few counts were recorded for this clone. CDR3 sequence reads: CASSPGAQPQHF. DNA for the CDR3: TGTGCCAGCAGTCCCGGGGCACAGCCCCAGCATTTT. The genes are TRBV28 and TRBJ1-5, with TRBD1 as a possible D gene (5 bases). The CDR3 length is 12 residues. Germline assignment: CDR1 MDHEN and CDR2 SYDVKM. Trimming removed 5 bases at V and 7 bases at J, with 9 bases between. Filled out from reference TRBV28 and TRBJ1-5, the complete variable domain reads DVKVTQSSRYLVKRTGEKVFLECVQDMDHENMFWYRQDPGLGLRLIYFSYDVKMKEKGDIPEGYSVSREKKERFSLILESASTNQTSMYLCASSPGAQPQHFGDGTRLSIL.

This chain joins TRBV21-1 and TRBJ2-3; TRBD1, as called in the table, went unchecked against the DNA. TRBV21-1 is annotated as a pseudogene. The CDR3 length is 15 residues. The CDR3 bases are TGTGCCAGCAGGACCAATCGGACAGGCACAGATACGCAGTATTTT. This codes for CASRTNRTGTDTQYF.

This clone appeared a single time. The gene calls are TRBV5-6 and TRBJ1-4; D is uncertain. Trimming took off 1 base at V and 9 bases at J, with 16 bases between the two ends. Germline V gene lookup returns CDR1 SGHDT and CDR2 YYEEEE. This CDR3 is 15 amino acids long. For the CDR3, the DNA is TGTGCCAGCAGCTTGTATGGCGGGGTAGGGAAAAAACTGTTTTTT. As protein: CASSLYGGVGKKLFF.

In its sample, this clone was seen once. V and J are TRBV5-1 and TRBJ2-1; no definite D call. CDR3 size: 13 residues. Germline loops: CDR1 SGHRS, CDR2 YFSETQ. V was shortened by 4 bases and J by 9 bases, with 14 bases between the two germline ends. In nucleotides, the CDR3 is TGCGCCAGCAGCACAGATTACGATGGTGAGCAGTTCTTC. Encoded protein: CASSTDYDGEQFF.